This paragraph covers one T cell receptor (beta chain) sequence. Antigen: not known. This sample stems from a study of tumor-infiltrating lymphocytes in localized non-small cell lung cancer. Study conclusions and caveats: TCR sequencing covered a subset of patients with enough tissue.

The table came from immunoSEQ multiplex PCR; TCRdb's copy has only in-frame clones and leaves some out. The data hold 7,000 or so clones, with around 77% observed a single time. This CDR3 comprises 15 residues. CDR1 is SGDLS, CDR2 YYNGEE, per germline. J gave up 9 bases and V 4 bases, and 13 bases lay outside the gene matches. This chain connects TRBV9 to TRBJ2-1; 7 bases agree with TRBD2. The receptor was derived from a human donor with non-small cell lung cancer. Sequencing was done on a sample of lung tumor tissue. The CDR3 DNA sequence: TGTGCCAGCAGCAACAAGCGGGATTCGTGGGGTGAGCAGTTCTTC. It codes for CASSNKRDSWGEQFF.